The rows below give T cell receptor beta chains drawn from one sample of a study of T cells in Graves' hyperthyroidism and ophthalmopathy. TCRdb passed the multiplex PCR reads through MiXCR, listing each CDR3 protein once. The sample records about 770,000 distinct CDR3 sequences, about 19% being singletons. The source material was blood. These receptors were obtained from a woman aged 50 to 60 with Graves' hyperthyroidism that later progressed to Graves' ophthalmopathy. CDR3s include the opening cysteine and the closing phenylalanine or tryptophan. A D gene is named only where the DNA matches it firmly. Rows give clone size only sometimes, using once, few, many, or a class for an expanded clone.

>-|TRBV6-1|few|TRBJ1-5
TGTGCCAGCAGTGAAATTAGAAGGGTGGATCAGCCCCAGCATTTT
CASSEIRRVDQPQHF
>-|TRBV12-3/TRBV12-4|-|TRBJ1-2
TGTGCCAGCAGTTACTTGCCGGAGTATGGCTACACCTTC
CASSYLPEYGYTF
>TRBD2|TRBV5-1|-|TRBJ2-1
TGTGCCAGCAGCTTCCGGGACTATGTCTACAATGAGCAGTTCTTC
CASSFRDYVYNEQFF
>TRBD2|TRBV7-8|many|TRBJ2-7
TGTGCCAGCAGCTTAAGCGGGAAAAGCTCCTACGAGCAGTACTTC
CASSLSGKSSYEQYF
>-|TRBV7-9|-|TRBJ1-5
TGTGCCAGCAGCGTACAGGGTCAGAGCAATCAGCCCCAGCATTTT
CASSVQGQSNQPQHF
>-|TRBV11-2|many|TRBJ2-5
TGTGCCAGCAGCTTAGCGACCCCCGGGACCGGGGAGACCCAGTACTTC
CASSLATPGTGETQYF
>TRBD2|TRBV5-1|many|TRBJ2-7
TGCGCCAGCAGCTTGGGACTAGCGCTCGGAAGGTCCTACGAGCAGTACTTC
CASSLGLALGRSYEQYF
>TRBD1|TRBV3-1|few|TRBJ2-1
TGTGCCAGCAGCCAACTTGACAGGGGGACCTACAATGAGCAGTTCTTC
CASSQLDRGTYNEQFF
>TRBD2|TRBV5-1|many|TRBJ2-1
TGCGCCAGCAGCTCGACTAGCGGGGGGACCTACAATGAGCAGTTCTTC
CASSSTSGGTYNEQFF
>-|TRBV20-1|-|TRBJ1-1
TGCAGTGCTCCGCATAAGACAGTACCTGAAGCTTTCTTT
CSAPHKTVPEAFF
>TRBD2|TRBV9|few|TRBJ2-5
TGTGCCAGCAGCGTCAGACTAGCGGAAGCTCAAGAGACCCAGTACTTC
CASSVRLAEAQETQYF
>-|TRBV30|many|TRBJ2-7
TGTGCCTGGAGTGTAGGGTCAGGGGAATTCGAGCAGTACTTC
CAWSVGSGEFEQYF
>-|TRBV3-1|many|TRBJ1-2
TGTGCCAGCAGCCAAGATTCGGCTTATGGCTACACCTTC
CASSQDSAYGYTF
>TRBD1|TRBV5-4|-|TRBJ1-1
TGTGCCAGCAGCTCCCACGACAGGGGGGAAACTGAAGCTTTCTTT
CASSSHDRGETEAFF
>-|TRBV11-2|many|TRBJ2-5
TGTGCCAGCAGGTACCGGGGCCGAATACAAGAGACCCAGTACTTC
CASRYRGRIQETQYF
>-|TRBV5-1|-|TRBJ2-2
TGCGCCAGCAAGGGGGATACCGGGGAGCTGTTTTTT
CASKGDTGELFF
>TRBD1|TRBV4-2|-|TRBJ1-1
TGTGCCAGCAGCCAAGTTGCGGGGGACAGGGAAGCTTTCTTT
CASSQVAGDREAFF
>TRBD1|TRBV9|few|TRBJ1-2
TGTGCCAGCAGGGGGGACAGCTTTTTTAACTATGGCTACACCTTC
CASRGDSFFNYGYTF
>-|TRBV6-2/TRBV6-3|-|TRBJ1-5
TGTGCCAGCAGTTACAGGTCGGGTAGCAATCAGCCCCAGCATTTT
CASSYRSGSNQPQHF
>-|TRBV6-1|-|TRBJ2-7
TGTGCCAGCAGAATCGTCCTGTCGGACTACGAGCAGTACTTC
CASRIVLSDYEQYF
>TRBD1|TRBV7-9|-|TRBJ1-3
TGTGCCAGCAGCCTCCTGGGACAGGGCACTGGAAACACCATATATTTT
CASSLLGQGTGNTIYF
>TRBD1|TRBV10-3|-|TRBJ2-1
TGTGCCATCAGGCAGACGGACAGGGGGCAGGATGAGCAGTTCTTC
CAIRQTDRGQDEQFF
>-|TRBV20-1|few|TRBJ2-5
TGCAGTGCTAGAGGACGCGTACAAGAGACCCAGTACTTC
CSARGRVQETQYF
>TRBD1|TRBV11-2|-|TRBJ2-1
TGTGCCAGCAGCTTAGAGACAGGGCCCAATGAGCAGTTCTTC
CASSLETGPNEQFF
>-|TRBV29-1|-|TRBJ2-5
TGCAGCGTTGCGGGTCCGACCCAGTACTTC
CSVAGPTQYF
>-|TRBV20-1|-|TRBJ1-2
TGCAGTGCGATAGGGGGTGGCTACACCTTC
CSAIGGGYTF
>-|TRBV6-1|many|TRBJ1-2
TGTGCCAGCAGTGTGCAGGTTAACTATGGCTACACCTTC
CASSVQVNYGYTF
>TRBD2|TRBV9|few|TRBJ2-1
TGTGCCAGCAGCGTCCAGGGCGCGGGGGGCTACAATGAGCAGTTCTTC
CASSVQGAGGYNEQFF